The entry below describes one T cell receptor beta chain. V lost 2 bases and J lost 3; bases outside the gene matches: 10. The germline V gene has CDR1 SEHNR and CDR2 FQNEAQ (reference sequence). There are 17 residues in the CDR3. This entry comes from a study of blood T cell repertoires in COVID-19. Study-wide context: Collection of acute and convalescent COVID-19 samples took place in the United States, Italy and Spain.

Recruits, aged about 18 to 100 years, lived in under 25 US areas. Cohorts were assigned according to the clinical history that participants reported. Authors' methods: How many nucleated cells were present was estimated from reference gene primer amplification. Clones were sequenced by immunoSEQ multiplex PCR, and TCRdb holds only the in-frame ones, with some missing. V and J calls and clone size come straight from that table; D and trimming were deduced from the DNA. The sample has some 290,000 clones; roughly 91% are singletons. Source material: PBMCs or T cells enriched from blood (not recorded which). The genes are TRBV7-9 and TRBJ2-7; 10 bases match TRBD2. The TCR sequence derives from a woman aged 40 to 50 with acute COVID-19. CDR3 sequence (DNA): TGTGCCAGCAGCTTACGACCGGCTAGCGGGAGTTACTACGAGCAGTACTTC. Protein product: CASSLRPASGSYYEQYF.